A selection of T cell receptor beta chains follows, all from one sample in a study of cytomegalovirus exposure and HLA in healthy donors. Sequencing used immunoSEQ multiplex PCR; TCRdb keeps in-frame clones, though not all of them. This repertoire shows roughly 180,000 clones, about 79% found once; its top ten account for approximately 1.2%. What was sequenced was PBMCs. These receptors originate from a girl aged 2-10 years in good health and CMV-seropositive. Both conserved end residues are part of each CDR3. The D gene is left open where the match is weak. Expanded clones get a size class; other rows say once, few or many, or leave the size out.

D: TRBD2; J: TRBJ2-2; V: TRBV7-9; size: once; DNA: TGTGCCAGCAGCATTCTAGCGGGAGGGCCTGGCACCGGGGAGCTGTTTTTT; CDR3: CASSILAGGPGTGELFF
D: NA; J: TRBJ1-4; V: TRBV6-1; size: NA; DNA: TGTGCCAGCAGTTATAGAGGGCACAATGAAAAACTGTTTTTT; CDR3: CASSYRGHNEKLFF
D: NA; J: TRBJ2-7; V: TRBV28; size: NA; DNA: TGTGCCAGCAGTCCCCTCGGGACTGTGCAGTACTTC; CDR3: CASSPLGTVQYF
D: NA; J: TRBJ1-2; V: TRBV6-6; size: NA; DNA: TGTGCAAGCGGAGGAGGCTACACCTTC; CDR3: CASGGGYTF
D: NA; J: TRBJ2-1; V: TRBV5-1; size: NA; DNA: TGCGCCAGCAGCCGGCGGGGTAGCTCCTACAATGAGCAGTTCTTC; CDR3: CASSRRGSSYNEQFF
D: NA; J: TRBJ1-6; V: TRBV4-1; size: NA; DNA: TGCGCCAGCAGCCAAGCAACCGGGAGTCCACCCCTCCACTTT; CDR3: CASSQATGSPPLHF
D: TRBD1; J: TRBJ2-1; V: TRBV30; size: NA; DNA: TGTGCCTGGAGTGTACCCGGACAGGGCAATGAGCAGTTCTTC; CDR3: CAWSVPGQGNEQFF
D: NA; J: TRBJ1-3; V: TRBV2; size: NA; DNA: TGTGCCAGCAGTCCCGGGACATCTGCTGGAAACACCATATATTTT; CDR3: CASSPGTSAGNTIYF
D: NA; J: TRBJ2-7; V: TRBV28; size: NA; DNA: TGTGCCAGCAGTTTGGGGGGTACGTCCTACGAGCAGTACTTC; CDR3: CASSLGGTSYEQYF
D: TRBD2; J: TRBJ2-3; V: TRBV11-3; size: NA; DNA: TGTGCCAGCAGCTTAGGCCAACTAGCGGGAGCTCGCGGCACAGATACGCAGTATTTT; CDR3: CASSLGQLAGARGTDTQYF
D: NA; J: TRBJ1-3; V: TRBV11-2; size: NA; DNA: TGTGCCAGCAGCTTAGGGCTCTGGACGGACACTAACTCTGGAAACACCATATATTTT; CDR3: CASSLGLWTDTNSGNTIYF
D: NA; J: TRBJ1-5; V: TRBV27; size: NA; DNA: TGTGCCAGCAGTCGAGTTACAGGGAGGGGACAGCCCCAGCATTTT; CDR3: CASSRVTGRGQPQHF
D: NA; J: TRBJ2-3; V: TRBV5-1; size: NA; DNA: TGCGCCAGCAGCAACACAGCCGGCGGGGATCGCACAGATACGCAGTATTTT; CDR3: CASSNTAGGDRTDTQYF
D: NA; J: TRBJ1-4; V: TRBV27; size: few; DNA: TGTGCCAGCAGTTTTGGTGTGGGCCAGACAGAAAAACTGTTTTTT; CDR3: CASSFGVGQTEKLFF
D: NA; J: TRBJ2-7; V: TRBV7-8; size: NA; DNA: TGTGCCAGCAGCACCCGGGACTGGGAAAAATACGAGCAGTACTTC; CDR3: CASSTRDWEKYEQYF
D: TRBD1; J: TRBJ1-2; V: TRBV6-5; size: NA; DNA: TGTGCCAGCAGATCCGGGACAGTGAACTATGGCTACACCTTC; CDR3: CASRSGTVNYGYTF
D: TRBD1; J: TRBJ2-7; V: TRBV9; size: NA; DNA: TGTGCCAGCAGCGTAGAGGAGGGTGGACAGGGATGGAACTTC; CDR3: CASSVEEGGQGWNF
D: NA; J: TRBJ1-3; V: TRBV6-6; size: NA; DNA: TGTGCCAGCAGTTATCGACGGGGGGAACTTGGAAACACCATATATTTT; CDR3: CASSYRRGELGNTIYF
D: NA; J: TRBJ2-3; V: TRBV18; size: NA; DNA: TGTGCCAGCTCACCAGGGCCAGATACGCAGTATTTT; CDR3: CASSPGPDTQYF
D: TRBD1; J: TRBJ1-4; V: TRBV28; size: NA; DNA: TGTGCCAGCAGGGGGACAGGGGGTATTAATGAAAAACTGTTTTTT; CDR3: CASRGTGGINEKLFF
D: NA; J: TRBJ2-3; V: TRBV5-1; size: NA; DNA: TGCGCCAGCTATCCGTTTTCTAGCACAGATACGCAGTATTTT; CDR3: CASYPFSSTDTQYF
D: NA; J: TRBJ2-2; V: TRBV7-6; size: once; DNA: TGTGCCAGCAGCTTAGGGGGGCTCGCGGGAGCTCGAACCGGGGAGCTGTTTTTT; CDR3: CASSLGGLAGARTGELFF
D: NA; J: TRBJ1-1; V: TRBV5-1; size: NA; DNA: TGCGCCAGCAGCCTCCGAGACAATATGAACACTGAAGCTTTCTTT; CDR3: CASSLRDNMNTEAFF
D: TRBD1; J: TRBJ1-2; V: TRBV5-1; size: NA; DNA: TGCGCCAGCAGCGCGGGACAGTCCTATGGCTACACCTTC; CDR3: CASSAGQSYGYTF
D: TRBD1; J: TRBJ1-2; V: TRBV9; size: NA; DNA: TGTGCCAGCAGCGCCCGGGACAGGGCTTTCTATGGCTACACCTTC; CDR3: CASSARDRAFYGYTF
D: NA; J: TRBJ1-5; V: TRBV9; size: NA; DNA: TGTGCCAGCAGCTCCCATAGTCGGGGACAGCCCCAGCATTTT; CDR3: CASSSHSRGQPQHF
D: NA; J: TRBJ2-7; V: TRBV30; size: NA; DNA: TGTGCCTGGAGGGACTACATGGTTAAGAGCTCCTACGAGCAGTACTTC; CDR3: CAWRDYMVKSSYEQYF
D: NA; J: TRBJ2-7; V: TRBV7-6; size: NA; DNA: TGTGCCAGCAGCGCTACGGTGTCCTACGAGCAGTACTTC; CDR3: CASSATVSYEQYF
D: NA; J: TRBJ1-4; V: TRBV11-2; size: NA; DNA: TGTGCCAGCAGCTCAAAATACAGGGAAAATGAAAAACTGTTTTTT; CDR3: CASSSKYRENEKLFF
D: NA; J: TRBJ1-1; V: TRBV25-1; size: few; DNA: TGTGCCAGCAGTGAATTTCGAGGGATTGGTGAAGCTTTCTTT; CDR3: CASSEFRGIGEAFF
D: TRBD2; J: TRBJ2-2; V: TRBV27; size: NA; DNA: TGTGCCAGCAGTTTCCAGGGACTAGCCAGGTCCGGGGAGCTGTTTTTT; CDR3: CASSFQGLARSGELFF
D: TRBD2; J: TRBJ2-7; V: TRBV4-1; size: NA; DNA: TGCGCCAGCAGCCAAAGCGGGAGGGACATTAGGGAGCAGTACTTC; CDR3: CASSQSGRDIREQYF
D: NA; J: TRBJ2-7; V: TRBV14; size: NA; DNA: TGTGCCAGCAGCCAATCCTACGAGCAGTACTTC; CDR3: CASSQSYEQYF
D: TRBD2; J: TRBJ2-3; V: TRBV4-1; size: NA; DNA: TGCGCCAGCAGCCAAGCTATCGGACTAGCGTATACGCAGTATTTT; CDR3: CASSQAIGLAYTQYF
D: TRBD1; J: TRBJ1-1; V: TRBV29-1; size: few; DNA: TGCAGCGTTGCAAGGATCCGGGGACAGGGCTCCCTCGAAGCTTTCTTT; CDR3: CSVARIRGQGSLEAFF
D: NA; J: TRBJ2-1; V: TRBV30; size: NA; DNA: TGTGCCTGGAGTAATGACCCCAGGGAGCAGTTCTTC; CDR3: CAWSNDPREQFF
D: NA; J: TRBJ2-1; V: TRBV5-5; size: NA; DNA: TGTGCCAGCAGCCATAGTGGGAGACGGTCCTACAATGAGCAGTTCTTC; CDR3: CASSHSGRRSYNEQFF
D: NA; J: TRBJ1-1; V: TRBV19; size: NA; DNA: TGTGCCAGTAGCTCGACAGCGAACACTGAAGCTTTCTTT; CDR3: CASSSTANTEAFF
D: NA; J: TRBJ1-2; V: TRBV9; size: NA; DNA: TGTGCCAGCAGCGTGCAATCGGGACTAAACTATGGCTACACCTTC; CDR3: CASSVQSGLNYGYTF
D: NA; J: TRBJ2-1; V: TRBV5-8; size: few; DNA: TGTGCCAGCAGTAACTACAATGAGCAGTTCTTC; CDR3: CASSNYNEQFF
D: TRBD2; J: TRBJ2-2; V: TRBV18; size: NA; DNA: TGTGCCAGCTCACCAATTATCGGGGGACTAGCGTTGAACACCGGGGAGCTGTTTTTT; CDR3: CASSPIIGGLALNTGELFF
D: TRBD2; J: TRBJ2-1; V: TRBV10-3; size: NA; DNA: TGTGCCATCAGTGAGCCAGGACTAGCGGATTTTAACAATGAGCAGTTCTTC; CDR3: CAISEPGLADFNNEQFF
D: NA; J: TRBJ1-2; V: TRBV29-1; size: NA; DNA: TGCAGCGTTGAATTGGGGGGGAACGGCTACACCTTC; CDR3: CSVELGGNGYTF
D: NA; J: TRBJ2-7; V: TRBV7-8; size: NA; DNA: TGTGCCAGCAGCGTACGAGTTTTATACGAGCAGTACTTC; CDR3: CASSVRVLYEQYF
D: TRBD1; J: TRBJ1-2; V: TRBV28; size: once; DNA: TGTGCCAGCAGGCTAACCGGGACAGGGCTCTATGGCTACACCTTC; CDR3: CASRLTGTGLYGYTF
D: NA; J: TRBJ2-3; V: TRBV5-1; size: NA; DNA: TGCGCCAGCAGCTTCCTATTACTAGGGTCAGATACGCAGTATTTT; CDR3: CASSFLLLGSDTQYF
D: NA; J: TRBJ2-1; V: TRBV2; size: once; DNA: TGTGCCAGCAGTGAAGTACTAGGAGGGGTTGACCTATACAATGAGCAGTTCTTC; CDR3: CASSEVLGGVDLYNEQFF
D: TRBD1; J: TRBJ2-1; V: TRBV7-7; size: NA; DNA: TGTGCTAGCAGCCCGACAGGGGTCGGGCGGGCTGAGCAGTTCTTC; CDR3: CASSPTGVGRAEQFF
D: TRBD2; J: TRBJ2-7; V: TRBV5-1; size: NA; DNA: TGCGCCAGCAGCTACGGAGCGGGAGTGGGGTACGAGCAGTACTTC; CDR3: CASSYGAGVGYEQYF
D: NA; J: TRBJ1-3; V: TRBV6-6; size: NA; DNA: TGTGCCAGCAGCCCTCCCCTCAGGCGGGAGGGAAACACCATATATTTT; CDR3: CASSPPLRREGNTIYF
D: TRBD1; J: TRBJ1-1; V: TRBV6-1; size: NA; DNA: TGTGCCAGCAGTGGCAAGACAGGGCACACTGAAGCTTTCTTT; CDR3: CASSGKTGHTEAFF
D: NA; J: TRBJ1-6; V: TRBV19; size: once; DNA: TGTGCCAGTAGTACCCTTAGCTCCTATAATTCACCCCTCCACTTT; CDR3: CASSTLSSYNSPLHF
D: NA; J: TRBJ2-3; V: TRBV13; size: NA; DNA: TGTGCCAGCAGCTTAGGGGGGGGGCCGGCAGATACGCAGTATTTT; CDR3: CASSLGGGPADTQYF
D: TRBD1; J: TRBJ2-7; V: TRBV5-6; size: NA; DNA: TGTGCCAGCAGCTTAAACAGGGGCTTTGTTTACGAGCAGTACTTC; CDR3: CASSLNRGFVYEQYF
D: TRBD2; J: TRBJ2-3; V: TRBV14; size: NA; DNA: TGTGCCAGCAGCCAAATCGTAGCGGGAGTATTGGGCACAGATACGCAGTATTTT; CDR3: CASSQIVAGVLGTDTQYF